This entry features one T cell receptor beta chain sequence. Its cognate antigen is unknown. The germline V and J ends were trimmed by 6 bases and 4 bases, with 16 bases remaining between them. This CDR3 has 15 residues. Germline V CDR1 and CDR2: MNHEY, SVGAGI. The record originates from a study of neoadjuvant nivolumab and ipilimumab in lung cancer. TCRdb's table, derived via immunoSEQ multiplex PCR, lists solely in-frame clones and lacks some. The sample has more than 40,000 clones; around nine tenths are singletons. Whole-study results and caveats: TCR clonality did not significantly correlate with pathologic tumor regression.

Sequencing was performed on blood, taken before neoadjuvant nivolumab, alone or with ipilimumab. The J gene is TRBJ1-5, the V gene TRBV6-5; a weak D match, TRBD1 (6 bases). The origin of this receptor is an adult with non-small cell lung cancer. Some clones in this sample may be carry-over from other donors' samples. The CDR3 protein is CASSLDRSRNQPQHF. In DNA form, the CDR3 reads TGTGCCAGCAGCCTTGACAGGTCGAGGAATCAGCCCCAGCATTTT.